This T cell receptor beta chain was obtained from a study of Graves' ophthalmopathy and Graves' hyperthyroidism. This clonotype was observed many times. TCR beta CDR3 amplification used RNA transcripts. HTBI primers primed a first-round RT-PCR, and a second-round multiplex PCR followed. TCRdb analysed the multiplex PCR reads with MiXCR anew, one entry per CDR3 protein. The sample lists around 400,000 distinct CDR3 sequences; around a fifth were seen once. The V gene end was trimmed by 5 bases and the J gene end by 2 bases; junction bases not matched to a gene: 5. The CDR3 contains 14 residues. Germline loops: CDR1 LNHDA, CDR2 SQIVND (reference sequence).

This chain connects TRBV19 to TRBJ2-7, with TRBD2 identical over 8 bases. The receptor was derived from a woman aged 18-29 years with stable Graves' hyperthyroidism. Material for sequencing was peripheral blood. CDR3 in DNA: TGTGCCAGTAGTGAACTAGCGGCCCCCTACGAGCAGTACTTC. Its protein is CASSELAAPYEQYF.